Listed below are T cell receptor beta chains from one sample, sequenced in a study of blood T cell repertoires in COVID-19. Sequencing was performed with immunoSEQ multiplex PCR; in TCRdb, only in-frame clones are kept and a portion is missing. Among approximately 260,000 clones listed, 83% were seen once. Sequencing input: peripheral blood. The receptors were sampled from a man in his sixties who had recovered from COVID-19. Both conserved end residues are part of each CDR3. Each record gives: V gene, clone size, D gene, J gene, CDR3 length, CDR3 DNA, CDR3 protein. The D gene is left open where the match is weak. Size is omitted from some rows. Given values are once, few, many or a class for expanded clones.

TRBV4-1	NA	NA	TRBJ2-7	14	TGCGCCAGCAGCGACTCCCAGGGAGGCTACGAGCAGTACTTC	CASSDSQGGYEQYF
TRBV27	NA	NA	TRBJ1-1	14	TGTGCCAGCAGTGATGGGGCAGGGAACACTGAAGCTTTCTTT	CASSDGAGNTEAFF
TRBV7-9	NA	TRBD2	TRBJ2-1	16	TGTGCCAGCAGCTCGACTAGCGGGATTTCCGGCGATGAGCAGTTCTTC	CASSSTSGISGDEQFF
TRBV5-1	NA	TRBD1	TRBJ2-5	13	TGCGCCAGCAGCCAGGGGGCCTGGGAGACCCAGTACTTC	CASSQGAWETQYF
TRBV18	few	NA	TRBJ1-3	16	TGTGCCAGCTCACCCCTAACCCCAGGGACTGGAAACACCATATATTTT	CASSPLTPGTGNTIYF
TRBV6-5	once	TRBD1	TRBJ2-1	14	TGTGCCAGCATCGGGACAGGGGGCTACAATGAGCAGTTCTTC	CASIGTGGYNEQFF
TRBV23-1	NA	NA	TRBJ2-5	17	TGCGCCAGCAGTCAGCCCGTGGTTTGGCTGTACCAAGAGACCCAGTACTTC	CASSQPVVWLYQETQYF
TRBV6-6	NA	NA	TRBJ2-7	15	TGTGCCAGCGCCCCAGGCCCCACTTCCAACTACGAGCAGTACTTC	CASAPGPTSNYEQYF
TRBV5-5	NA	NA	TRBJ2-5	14	TGTGCCAGCAGCTTTGGCCCTACAGGGGAGACCCAGTACTTC	CASSFGPTGETQYF
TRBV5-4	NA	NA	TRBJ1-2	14	TGTGCCAGCAGCTTAATGGGAGGGACCTATGGCTACACCTTC	CASSLMGGTYGYTF
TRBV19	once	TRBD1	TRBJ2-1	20	TGTGCCAGTAGTAGGGCCCCCCCCGTCCCGGGACAGGGGGCTGGTAATGAGCAGTTCTTC	CASSRAPPVPGQGAGNEQFF
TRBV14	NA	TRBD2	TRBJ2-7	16	TGTGCCAGCAGCCAAGCCGGACTAGCTTCAGGGACCGAGCAGTACTTC	CASSQAGLASGTEQYF
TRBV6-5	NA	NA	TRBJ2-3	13	TGTGCCAGCAGTTACTTCGAAGGAGGCCCGCAGTATTTT	CASSYFEGGPQYF
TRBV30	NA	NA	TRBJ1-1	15	TGTGCCTGGACCATCGCTTCGACAGGGAACACTGAAGCTTTCTTT	CAWTIASTGNTEAFF
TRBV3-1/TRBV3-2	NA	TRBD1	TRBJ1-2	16	TGTGCCAGCAGACCAAGGGGGACAGGGGGCGAGATTGGCTACACCTTC	CASRPRGTGGEIGYTF
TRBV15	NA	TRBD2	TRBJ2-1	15	TGTGCCACCAGCGTCGGGACTAGCCGATACAATGAGCAGTTCTTC	CATSVGTSRYNEQFF
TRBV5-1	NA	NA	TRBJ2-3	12	TGCGCCAGCAGCCCTTCCACAGATACGCAGTATTTT	CASSPSTDTQYF
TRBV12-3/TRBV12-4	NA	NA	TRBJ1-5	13	TGTGCCACGCGGGGCCAGGACTATCAGCCCCAGCATTTT	CATRGQDYQPQHF
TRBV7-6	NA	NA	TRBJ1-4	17	TGTGCCAGCAGCCCTTTGCGGGGGCTAAGAACTAATGAAAAACTGTTTTTT	CASSPLRGLRTNEKLFF
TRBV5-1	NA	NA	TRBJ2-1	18	TGCGCCAGCAGCTTGGTCGGGATGGGAGGAGGCTCCTACAATGAGCAGTTCTTC	CASSLVGMGGGSYNEQFF
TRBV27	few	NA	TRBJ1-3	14	TGTGCCAGCAGTTTAAGAGGTGCTGGAAACACCATATATTTT	CASSLRGAGNTIYF
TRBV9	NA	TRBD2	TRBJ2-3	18	TGTGCCAGCAGCGTAAATGAAGGACTAGGACCCAGCCCAGATACGCAGTATTTT	CASSVNEGLGPSPDTQYF
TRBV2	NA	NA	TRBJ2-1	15	TGTGCCAGCAAGATTCGGGACTCTCCCTACAATGAGCAGTTCTTC	CASKIRDSPYNEQFF
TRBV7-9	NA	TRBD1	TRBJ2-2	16	TGTGCCAGCCGTTTCACCGGGACAGCGAACACCGGGGAGCTGTTTTTT	CASRFTGTANTGELFF
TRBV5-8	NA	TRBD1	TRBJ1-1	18	TGTGCCAGCAGCACCCGCCAGTCAGGGGGAGTGTGGAGCACTGAAGCTTTCTTT	CASSTRQSGGVWSTEAFF
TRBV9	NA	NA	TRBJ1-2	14	TGTGCCAGCAGCGTAGCGTTGTCAGACTATGGCTACACCTTC	CASSVALSDYGYTF
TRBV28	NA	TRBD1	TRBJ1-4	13	TGTGCCAGCTTGACCGGGACAGGGAAAAAACTGTTTTTT	CASLTGTGKKLFF
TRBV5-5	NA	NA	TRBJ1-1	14	TGTGCCAGCACCCATCTTACAGTGAACACTGAAGCTTTCTTT	CASTHLTVNTEAFF
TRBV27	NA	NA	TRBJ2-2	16	TGTGCCAGCAGTCAGGAGGCTAGCAGCCACACCGGGGAGCTGTTTTTT	CASSQEASSHTGELFF
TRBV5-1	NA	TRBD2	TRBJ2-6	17	TGCGCCAGCAGCTTGGTCCCGCGGGGGTCTGGGGCCAACGTCCTGACTTTC	CASSLVPRGSGANVLTF
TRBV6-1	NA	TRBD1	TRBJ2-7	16	TGTGCCAGCAGTGACGCGAACCGGGACAGGGCACGCGAGCAGTACTTC	CASSDANRDRAREQYF
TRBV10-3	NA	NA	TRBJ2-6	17	TGTGCCATCAGTGAGTCCTCCCGAAGAGAAGGGGCCAACGTCCTGACTTTC	CAISESSRREGANVLTF
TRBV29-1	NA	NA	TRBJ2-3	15	TGCAGCGTTCCCCAGGGAGGAGGATTCACAGATACGCAGTATTTT	CSVPQGGGFTDTQYF
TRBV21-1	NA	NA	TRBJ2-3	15	TGTGCCAGCAGCAAAGCGGGGGGGATTGATCATACGCAGTATTTT	CASSKAGGIDHTQYF
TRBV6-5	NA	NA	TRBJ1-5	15	TGTGCCAGCAGTCACCGGGGGGGCCCCCTGGAGCCCCAGCATTTT	CASSHRGGPLEPQHF
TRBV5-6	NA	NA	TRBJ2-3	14	TGTGCCAGCAGCTTGAGGCTAGCTGGCGATACGCAGTATTTT	CASSLRLAGDTQYF
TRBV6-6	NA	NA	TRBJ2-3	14	TGTGCCAGCATCCATGGGCGGGGTGAAGATACGCAGTATTTT	CASIHGRGEDTQYF
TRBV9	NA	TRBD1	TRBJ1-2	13	TGTGCCAGCACCCGACAGGGTCGCTATGGCTACACCTTC	CASTRQGRYGYTF
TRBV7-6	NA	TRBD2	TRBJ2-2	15	TGTGCCAGCAGCCGCCGACTAGCTGGTGACGGGGAGCTGTTTTTT	CASSRRLAGDGELFF
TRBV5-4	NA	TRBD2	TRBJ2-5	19	TGTGCCAGCAGCTTGTCTTCTCTTGGTAGCGGGAGAGGGGAAGAGACCCAGTACTTC	CASSLSSLGSGRGEETQYF
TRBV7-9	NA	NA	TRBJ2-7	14	TGTGCCAGCAGCCTCGGGACAAATAACTACGAGCAGTACTTC	CASSLGTNNYEQYF
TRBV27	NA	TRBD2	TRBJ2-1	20	TGTGCCAGCAGTTTAATAGCCGGGACTAGCGGGAAGCGGTTCTACAATGAGCAGTTCTTC	CASSLIAGTSGKRFYNEQFF
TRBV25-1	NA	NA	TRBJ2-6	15	TGTGCCAGCAGTGAATTTCGCGGTGGGGCCAACGTCCTGACTTTC	CASSEFRGGANVLTF
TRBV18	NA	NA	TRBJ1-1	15	TGTGCCAGCTCTATCAAACCGGGGGGGGACACTGAAGCTTTCTTT	CASSIKPGGDTEAFF
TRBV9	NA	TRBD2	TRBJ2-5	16	TGTGCCAGCAGCGTAGATCAGACCCCGCGGGGGGGGACCCAGTACTTC	CASSVDQTPRGGTQYF
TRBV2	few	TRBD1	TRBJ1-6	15	TGTGCCAGCAGTGTGGACAGGGGGCGCCCTTCACCCCTCCACTTT	CASSVDRGRPSPLHF
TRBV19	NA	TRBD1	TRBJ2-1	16	TGTGCCAGTAGTAGGATCTCGGGGACAGCCTACAATGAGCAGTTCTTC	CASSRISGTAYNEQFF
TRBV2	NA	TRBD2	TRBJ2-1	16	TGTGCCAGCAGTGAAATGCCGGGACTAGCGGGAGAGGAGCAGTTCTTC	CASSEMPGLAGEEQFF